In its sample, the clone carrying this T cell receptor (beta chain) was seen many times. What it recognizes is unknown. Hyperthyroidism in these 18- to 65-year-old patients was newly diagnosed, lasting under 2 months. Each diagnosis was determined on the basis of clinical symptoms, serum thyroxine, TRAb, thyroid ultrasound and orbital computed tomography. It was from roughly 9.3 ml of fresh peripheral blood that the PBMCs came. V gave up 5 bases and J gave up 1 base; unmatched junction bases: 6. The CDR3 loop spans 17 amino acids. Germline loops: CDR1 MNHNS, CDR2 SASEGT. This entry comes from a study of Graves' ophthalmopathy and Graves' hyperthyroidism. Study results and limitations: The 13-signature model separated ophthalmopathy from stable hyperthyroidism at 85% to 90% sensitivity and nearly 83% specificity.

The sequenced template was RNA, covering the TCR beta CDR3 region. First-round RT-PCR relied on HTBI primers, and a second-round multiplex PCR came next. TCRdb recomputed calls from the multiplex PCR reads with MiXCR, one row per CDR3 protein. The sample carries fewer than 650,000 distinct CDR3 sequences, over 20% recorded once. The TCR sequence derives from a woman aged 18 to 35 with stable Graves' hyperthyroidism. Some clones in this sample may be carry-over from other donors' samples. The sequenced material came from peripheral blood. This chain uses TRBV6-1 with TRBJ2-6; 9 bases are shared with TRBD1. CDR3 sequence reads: CASSRDRVLSGANVLTF. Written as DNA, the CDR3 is TGTGCCAGCAGTCGGGACAGGGTGTTGTCTGGGGCCAACGTCCTGACTTTC.